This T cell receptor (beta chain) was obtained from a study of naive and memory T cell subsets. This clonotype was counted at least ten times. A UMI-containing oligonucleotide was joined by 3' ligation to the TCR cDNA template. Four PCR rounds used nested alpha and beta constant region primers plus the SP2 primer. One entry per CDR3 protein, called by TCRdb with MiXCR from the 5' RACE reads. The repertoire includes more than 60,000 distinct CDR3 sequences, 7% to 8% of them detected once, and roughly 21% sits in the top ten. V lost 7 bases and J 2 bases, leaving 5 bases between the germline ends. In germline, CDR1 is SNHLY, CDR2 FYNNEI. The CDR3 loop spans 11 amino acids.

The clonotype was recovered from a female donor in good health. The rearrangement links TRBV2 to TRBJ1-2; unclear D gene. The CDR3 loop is CASMINYGYTF. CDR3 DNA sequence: TGTGCCAGCATGATAAACTATGGCTACACCTTC.